This paragraph reports one TCR beta chain. It was with random hexamers that roughly 0.5 to 1 ug RNA was reverse transcribed. MiXCR, run by TCRdb on the immunoSEQ multiplex PCR reads, gives a single entry per CDR3 protein. The sample consists of 56,000 or so distinct CDR3 sequences, roughly 94% of them appearing once. Trimming left V 4 bases short and J 7 bases short, with 10 bases between. The CDR3 runs 13 residues. Definite or probable Susac syndrome was diagnosed using recently defined diagnostic criteria. This record belongs to a study of CD8 T cells in Susac syndrome. As for the study in general: When their blood was taken, the Susac syndrome patients had either not yet had any therapy, were taking corticosteroids, or were taking intravenous immunoglobulin alone.

This sequence was found in a human donor with Susac syndrome. The sequenced sample was CD8+ T cells from PBMCs. V is TRBV12-3 or TRBV12-4 and J is TRBJ1-4; no definite D call. CDR3 loop: CASSSGTSEKLFF. The DNA of the CDR3 is TGTGCCAGCAGTTCGGGTACGAGTGAAAAACTGTTTTTT.